One sample yielded the 25 T cell receptor beta chains listed below, sequenced in a study of T cells in Graves' hyperthyroidism and ophthalmopathy. Researchers amplified the TCR beta CDR3 regions from RNA transcripts. During a first-round RT-PCR of the TCR CDR3, the HTBI primer set was used. TCRdb recomputed calls from the multiplex PCR reads with MiXCR, one row per CDR3 protein. The table records about 280,000 distinct CDR3 sequences, under 30% of them present only once. Sequenced input: blood. The origin of the receptors is a man aged 35 to 55 with Graves' hyperthyroidism that later progressed to Graves' ophthalmopathy.

This clonotype appeared many times. This chain uses TRBV12-3 or TRBV12-4 with TRBJ2-4; no reliable D call. Trimming removed 5 bases at V and 2 bases at J, with 7 bases between. The CDR3 is 13 residues long. The CDR3 region has the DNA TGTGCCAGCAGTACCTCGTCCAAAAACATTCAGTACTTC. Protein sequence: CASSTSSKNIQYF.

The chain has TRBV28 and TRBJ2-7; 12 bases fit TRBD2. This CDR3 region has 17 residues. The germline gives CDR1 MDHEN, CDR2 SYDVKM. Trimming took 6 bases from V and 3 from J; bases not matched to a gene: 12. This CDR3 reads CASSSLSELAGGYEQYF. CDR3 bases: TGTGCCAGCAGCTCCTTGAGCGAACTAGCGGGAGGCTACGAGCAGTACTTC. Drawing the rest from reference TRBV28 and TRBJ2-7, the complete variable domain is DVKVTQSSRYLVKRTGEKVFLECVQDMDHENMFWYRQDPGLGLRLIYFSYDVKMKEKGDIPEGYSVSREKKERFSLILESASTNQTSMYLCASSSLSELAGGYEQYFGPGTRLTVT.

At least ten counts were recorded for this clonotype. The rearrangement joins TRBV10-3 to TRBJ1-5; D unclear. Trimming left V 5 bases short and J 0 bases short, with 8 bases between. Germline loops: CDR1 ENHRY, CDR2 SYGVKD. The CDR3 totals 14 residues. For the CDR3, the DNA is TGTGCCATCAGTTCTGTAGCTAGCAATCAGCCCCAGCATTTT. Amino acid sequence: CAISSVASNQPQHF.

This clonotype was seen ten or more times. This chain uses TRBV20-1 with TRBJ2-7; TRBD2 aligns across 12 bases. This CDR3 region has 13 residues. Germline V gene lookup returns CDR1 DFQATT and CDR2 SNEGSKA (reference sequence). Germline trimming cut 6 bases from V and 4 bases from J; bases unmatched to any gene: 4. The CDR3, as DNA: TGCAGTGCCCTAGCGGGAGGGGTTTACGAGCAGTACTTC. Translated, it gives CSALAGGVYEQYF.

This clonotype was seen repeatedly, ten times or more. This chain joins TRBV11-2 and TRBJ2-4; either TRBD1 or TRBD2 may supply D (5 bases each). Trimming removed 5 bases from V and 0 bases from J, with 11 bases in between. The CDR3 extends over 15 amino acids. Germline values: CDR1 SGHAT, CDR2 FQNNGV. The CDR3 nucleotides read TGTGCCAGCAGCGGGACGGGGTTAGCCAAAAACATTCAGTACTTC. It specifies CASSGTGLAKNIQYF. Complete variable domain (other parts from reference TRBV11-2 and TRBJ2-4): EAGVAQSPRYKIIEKRQSVAFWCNPISGHATLYWYQQILGQGPKLLIQFQNNGVVDDSQLPKDRFSAERLKGVDSTLKIQPAKLEDSAVYLCASSGTGLAKNIQYFGAGTRLSVL.

The chain carries TRBV29-1 and TRBJ2-7, with TRBD1 identical over 7 bases. This CDR3 spans 14 amino acids. CDR1 SQVTM and CDR2 ANQGSEA come from the germline V gene. V lost 7 bases to trimming and J lost 0 bases; unmatched junction nucleotides: 9. The CDR3 coding sequence is TGCAGCGGTGGGGGACAGTGGAGCTCCTACGAGCAGTACTTC. It is translated as CSGGGQWSSYEQYF.

This sequence joins TRBV6-1 and TRBJ2-7; weak D call: TRBD2 (6 bases). The V end lost 7 bases, the J end lost 1 base, and 14 bases lay between the germline ends. The germline V gene encodes CDR1 MNHNS and CDR2 SASEGT. The CDR3 contains 14 residues. CDR3 sequence reads: CASTNARGSYEQYF. The CDR3 DNA sequence: TGTGCCAGCACTAACGCCCGGGGGTCCTACGAGCAGTACTTC.

This chain joins TRBV19 and TRBJ1-5; no firm D call. The CDR3 is 13 residues long. Germline lookup yields CDR1 LNHDA and CDR2 SQIVND (reference sequence). Trimming stripped 1 base from V and 5 bases from J, with 6 bases between. CDR3 in DNA: TGTGCCAGTAGTATAGCCGTTTATCAGCCCCAGCATTTT. Amino acid sequence: CASSIAVYQPQHF.

This clonotype has a count of ten or more. The CDR3 sequence is CASSSGGPNQPQHF. DNA for the CDR3: TGTGCCAGCAGTTCGGGGGGCCCCAATCAGCCCCAGCATTTT. V is TRBV12-3 or TRBV12-4 and J is TRBJ1-5; tentatively, D is TRBD1 (6 bases). The CDR3 is made up of 14 amino acids. The V end lost 4 bases, the J end lost 3 bases, and 10 bases lay between the germline ends.

This clonotype was observed many times. V is TRBV12-3 or TRBV12-4 and J is TRBJ2-5; 15 positions match TRBD2. Losses at the gene ends were 2 bases for V and 5 bases for J; bases not matched to a gene: 6. This CDR3 contains 17 residues. This CDR3 reads CASSLRTSGRAAETQYF. The CDR3 bases are TGTGCCAGCAGTTTACGGACTAGCGGGAGGGCCGCGGAGACCCAGTACTTC.

This clonotype was recorded at least ten times. The rearrangement uses TRBV12-5 and TRBJ2-2, with 10 bases aligning to TRBD2. The CDR3 has 18 amino acids. CDR1 and CDR2 from the germline V gene are LGHNT and FRNRAP. V gave up 3 bases and J gave up 1 base; unmatched junction bases: 8. For the CDR3, the DNA is TGTGCTAGTGGTTTAGGGGCTAGCGGGAGCAGGAACACCGGGGAGCTGTTTTTT. Amino acid sequence: CASGLGASGSRNTGELFF. The full variable domain, in which reference TRBV12-5 and TRBJ2-2 provide the parts outside the CDR3, is DARVTQTPRHKVTEMGQEVTMRCQPILGHNTVFWYRQTMMQGLELLAYFRNRAPLDDSGMPKDRFSAEMPDATLATLKIQPSEPRDSAVYFCASGLGASGSRNTGELFFGEGSRLTVL.

The rearrangement links TRBV7-6 to TRBJ1-1; no reliable D call. V was pared by 4 bases and J by 0 bases, with 12 bases between. This CDR3 contains 15 residues. CDR1 SGHVS and CDR2 FNYEAQ come from the germline V gene. This CDR3 reads CASSSPGVMNTEAFF. The CDR3 DNA sequence: TGTGCCAGCAGCTCCCCCGGTGTCATGAACACTGAAGCTTTCTTT. The full variable domain, in which reference TRBV7-6 and TRBJ1-1 provide the parts outside the CDR3, is GAGVSQSPRYKVTKRGQDVALRCDPISGHVSLYWYRQALGQGPEFLTYFNYEAQQDKSGLPNDRFSAERPEGSISTLTIQRTEQRDSAMYRCASSSPGVMNTEAFFGQGTRLTVV.

J is TRBJ2-5 and V is TRBV6-2 or TRBV6-3, with 7 bases matching TRBD1. Germline V gene sequence: CDR1 MNHEY, CDR2 SVGEGT. V lost 8 bases, J lost 4 bases, and 4 bases stayed unmatched. This CDR3 is 12 amino acids long. The CDR3 is CASFRQGETQYF. The CDR3 nucleotides read TGTGCCAGCTTCCGACAGGGAGAGACCCAGTACTTC.

This clonotype was recorded many times. V gene TRBV7-6 combines with J gene TRBJ2-5; D may be TRBD1 (5 bases). V lost 1 base and J 3 bases, leaving 15 bases between the germline ends. Looked up from germline, CDR1 is SGHVS and CDR2 is FNYEAQ. This CDR3 region has 16 residues. The CDR3 bases are TGTGCCAGCAGCTTAGTATCGGCCAGGGTCGAAGAGACCCAGTACTTC. It yields the protein CASSLVSARVEETQYF.

This clonotype was observed a few times. The chain joins TRBV6-5 to TRBJ1-1; unclear D gene. Trimming stripped 0 bases from V and 3 bases from J, with 5 bases between. Per the germline V gene, CDR1 is MNHEY and CDR2 is SVGAGI. This CDR3 spans 13 amino acids. The CDR3, as DNA: TGTGCCAGCAGTTACTCGACTGACACTGAAGCTTTCTTT. It specifies CASSYSTDTEAFF.

The V gene is TRBV27, the J gene TRBJ2-7; TRBD2 matches 10 bases. This CDR3 is 16 amino acids long. V trimming: 6 bases; J trimming: 2 bases; junction bases outside the gene matches: 10. Germline loops: CDR1 MNHEY, CDR2 SMNVEV (reference sequence). CDR3 DNA sequence: TGTGCCAGCAGGAATAGGGCCCTAGCGGGAGCCTACGAGCAGTACTTC. Translated, it gives CASRNRALAGAYEQYF.

Ten or more counts support this clonotype. The chain links TRBV5-1 to TRBJ2-5; TRBD2 matches 10 bases. There are 14 residues in the CDR3. Germline values: CDR1 SGHRS, CDR2 YFSETQ. Trimming took 5 bases from V and 4 from J; bases not matched to a gene: 5. In DNA, the CDR3 is TGCGCCAGCAGTCCTAGCGGGAGTGTAGAGACCCAGTACTTC. Translation gives CASSPSGSVETQYF.

The V call is TRBV7-2, the J call TRBJ2-7, with D perhaps TRBD1 or TRBD2 (5 bases each). The CDR3 loop spans 14 amino acids. Germline loops: CDR1 SGHTA, CDR2 FQGNSA. Trimming shortened V by 6 bases and J by 7 bases, and 19 bases separated the two germline ends. The CDR3 coding sequence is TGTGCCAGCAGTCTCTCGGTGGAGTGGGGGGAGCAGTACTTC. Translation: CASSLSVEWGEQYF.

This chain's CDR3 is CASSYVSSNQPQHF. Here the CDR3 DNA reads TGTGCCAGCAGTTACGTCAGTAGCAATCAGCCCCAGCATTTT. The chain recombines TRBV6-2 or TRBV6-3 with TRBJ1-5; D remains ambiguous. The CDR3 has 14 amino acids. V lost 2 bases and J 0 bases, leaving 5 bases between the germline ends. Germline V gene sequence: CDR1 MNHEY, CDR2 SVGEGT.

The rearrangement uses TRBV11-2 and TRBJ2-5; D not resolved. Trimming removed 2 bases at V and 1 base at J, with 5 bases between. Germline CDR1 is SGHAT and CDR2 is FQNNGV. The CDR3 loop spans 13 amino acids. CDR3: CASSLKPQETQYF. In nucleotides, the CDR3 is TGTGCCAGCAGCTTAAAACCCCAAGAGACCCAGTACTTC.

The V gene is TRBV12-3 or TRBV12-4, the J gene TRBJ2-5; D may correspond to TRBD1 or TRBD2 (5 bases each). The V end lost 6 bases, the J end lost 1 base, and 12 bases lay between the germline ends. CDR3 length equals 14 residues. CDR3 nucleotides: TGTGCCAGCAGACCGGGACGCCGCCAAGAGACCCAGTACTTC. Protein: CASRPGRRQETQYF.

The chain employs TRBV7-9 and TRBJ1-1; D call uncertain. V shed 0 bases and J shed 6 bases, with 8 bases lying between them. This CDR3 is built from 13 residues. CDR1 SEHNR and CDR2 FQNEAQ come from the germline V gene (reference sequence). This CDR3 is CASSLAQLAEAFF. CDR3 bases: TGTGCCAGCAGCTTAGCCCAATTGGCTGAAGCTTTCTTT.

This clonotype has a count of ten or more. The rearrangement joins TRBV27 to TRBJ2-7; the D is unclear. Germline lookup yields CDR1 MNHEY and CDR2 SMNVEV (reference sequence). The V end lost 3 bases, the J end lost 0 bases, and 15 bases lay between the germline ends. This CDR3 contains 16 residues. Written as DNA, the CDR3 is TGTGCCAGCAGTTTTCCTGAGGCCGAACTCTCCTACGAGCAGTACTTC. It encodes CASSFPEAELSYEQYF.

This chain uses TRBV14 with TRBJ2-7; D might be TRBD1 (6 bases). CDR1 SGHDN and CDR2 FVKESK come from the germline V gene. This CDR3 contains 16 residues. V was shortened by 2 bases and J by 1 base, with 15 bases between the two germline ends. CDR3 sequence (DNA): TGTGCCAGCAGCCAAAGAGGACAGCGTCGTTCCTACGAGCAGTACTTC. Its translation: CASSQRGQRRSYEQYF.

The sample holds many counts of this clonotype. The chain uses TRBV4-1 and TRBJ2-5; D not resolved. CDR3 length: 14 amino acids. The germline V gene has CDR1 MGHRA and CDR2 YSYEKL. Between the trimmed V and J ends, which lost 4 bases and 5 bases, there was a span of 14 bases. For the CDR3, the DNA is TGCGCCAGCAGCCTGGCTTCGGCAGTGGAGACCCAGTACTTC. Encoded protein: CASSLASAVETQYF.